The 26 T cell receptor beta chains given below trace back to one sample, sequenced in a study of post-analysis software for immune sequencing data. Study results and limitations: Comparison of patients with controls showed roughly five TRBV segments more frequent in patients, TRBV5-6, TRBV5-1 and TRBV20-1 among them.

No antigen has been assigned to these receptors. Tagging with unique molecular identifiers was a feature of the TCR beta cDNA libraries. TCRdb re-analysed the PCR reads in MiXCR, keeping a single row per CDR3 protein. This table holds hundreds of thousands of distinct CDR3 sequences, approximately 57% found once. The specimen was blood. The origin of the receptors is a girl between 10 and 17 years old with multiple sclerosis.

V is TRBV11-2 and J is TRBJ2-5, with 8 nucleotides matching TRBD1. The last part of the DNA fits TRBJ2-7 better; the J call may be wrong. Per germline, CDR1 SGHAT and CDR2 FQNNGV. CDR3 size: 14 residues. The CDR3 nucleotides are TGTGCCAGCACCAGGACAGGGCCCCGCTACGAGCAGTACTTC. This encodes CASTRTGPRYEQYF.

The rearrangement links TRBV9 to TRBJ2-2, with 11 bases matching TRBD2. The CDR3 sequence is 15 residues long. Germline CDR1 reads SGDLS; CDR2 reads YYNGEE. The V and J ends lost 3 bases and 5 bases, in that order; junction bases with no gene match: 3. CDR3 amino acids: CASSAGLAGTGELFF. The CDR3 DNA is TGTGCCAGCAGCGCCGGACTAGCGGGTACCGGGGAGCTGTTTTTT.

Details on this clonotype: A much larger clonotype is one base distant, so this may be a read error. The chain recombines TRBV12-3 or TRBV12-4 with TRBJ2-1; 8 bases map to TRBD2. The CDR3 runs to 15 residues. CDR3 DNA sequence: TGTGCCAGCAGAGGAACGGGGGGGCATAACAATGGGCAGTTCTTC. Its protein is CASRGTGGHNNGQFF.

The rearrangement uses TRBV20-1 and TRBJ1-1, with 8 bases matching TRBD1. V lost 4 bases, J lost 0 bases, and 4 bases stayed unmatched. This CDR3 region has 14 residues. The germline V gene encodes CDR1 DFQATT and CDR2 SNEGSKA (reference sequence). The CDR3 DNA reads as TGCAGTGCTACCAGGACAGGGATGAACACTGAAGCTTTCTTT. It translates to CSATRTGMNTEAFF.

The chain has TRBV18 and TRBJ1-1; D might be TRBD1 (5 bases). Germline V gene data show CDR1 as KGHSH and CDR2 as LQKENI. This CDR3 contains 14 residues. The V and J ends lost 6 bases and 1 base respectively, with 12 bases between them. The CDR3 protein is CASSAVGANTEAFF. The CDR3 nucleotides read TGTGCCAGCTCCGCGGTAGGGGCGAACACTGAAGCTTTCTTT.

This chain connects TRBV2 to TRBJ1-1; a weak D match, TRBD1 (5 bases). The ends were cut back, 3 bases at V and 5 bases at J, with 10 bases in the middle. Germline-derived CDR1 and CDR2 are SNHLY and FYNNEI. The CDR3 covers 13 residues. This chain's CDR3 is CASSEGRGTEAFF. Here the CDR3 DNA reads TGTGCCAGCAGTGAGGGGCGCGGGACTGAAGCTTTCTTT.

This chain joins TRBV7-2 and TRBJ2-2, with 9 bases aligning to TRBD1. Germline values: CDR1 SGHTA, CDR2 FQGNSA. This CDR3 is 17 amino acids long. With V trimmed by 5 bases and J by 5 bases, 12 bases remained unmatched. In DNA form, the CDR3 reads TGTGCCAGCAGCCGCGCCCCGGGACAGGGAAATACCGGGGAGCTGTTTTTT. Translation gives CASSRAPGQGNTGELFF. Based on the CDR3 plus reference TRBV7-2 and TRBJ2-2, the full variable domain is GAGVSQSPSNKVTEKGKDVELRCDPISGHTALYWYRQSLGQGLEFLIYFQGNSAPDKSGLPSDRFSAERTGGSVSTLTIQRTQQEDSAVYLCASSRAPGQGNTGELFFGEGSRLTVL.

The chain joins TRBV28 to TRBJ2-5, with 8 positions matching TRBD2. CDR3 length: 14 amino acids. In germline, CDR1 is MDHEN, CDR2 SYDVKM. Trimming at V came to 6 bases and at J to 3 bases, leaving 6 bases not matched to a gene. CDR3 nucleotide sequence: TGTGCCAGCAGGGACGGGGGGGCAGAAGAGACCCAGTACTTC. Translation: CASRDGGAEETQYF.

This chain joins TRBV7-2 and TRBJ2-3, with 14 nucleotides matching TRBD2. The CDR3 consists of 17 residues. CDR1 is SGHTA, CDR2 FQGNSA, per germline. Unmatched junction bases numbered 2, after V lost 0 bases and J lost 3 bases. CDR3 coding DNA: TGTGCCAGCAGCTTAGCGGGACTAGCGGGAGAGACAGATACGCAGTATTTT. This encodes CASSLAGLAGETDTQYF.

The rearrangement uses TRBV25-1 and TRBJ1-2; D possibly corresponds to TRBD1 (5 bases). CDR1 MGHDK and CDR2 SYGVNS come from the germline V gene. Trimming removed 4 bases at V and 0 bases at J, with 12 bases between. This CDR3 is 15 amino acids long. CDR3 sequence: CASSVTGSSNYGYTF. CDR3 DNA sequence: TGTGCCAGCAGTGTTACAGGATCTTCTAACTATGGCTACACCTTC.

V is TRBV12-3 or TRBV12-4 and J is TRBJ1-6; a weak D match, TRBD1 (6 bases). Deletions cut 5 bases from V and 10 bases from J, with 15 bases between. The CDR3 runs to 14 residues. The CDR3, as DNA: TGTGCCAGCAGTGGGGGGCAGGGAAGATCACCCCTCCACTTT. Amino acids: CASSGGQGRSPLHF.

The genes are TRBV7-2 and TRBJ1-1; a weak D match, TRBD1 (6 bases). Trimming pared 1 base from V and 6 bases from J, leaving 15 bases between. Germline V gives CDR1 SGHTA, CDR2 FQGNSA. CDR3 size: 15 residues. CDR3 bases: TGTGCCAGCAGCTTAGTGCGGGGTTGGGGGCCTGAAGCTTTCTTT. Translating it yields CASSLVRGWGPEAFF. The full variable domain, in which reference TRBV7-2 and TRBJ1-1 provide the parts outside the CDR3, is GAGVSQSPSNKVTEKGKDVELRCDPISGHTALYWYRQSLGQGLEFLIYFQGNSAPDKSGLPSDRFSAERTGGSVSTLTIQRTQQEDSAVYLCASSLVRGWGPEAFFGQGTRLTVV.

This clonotype was detected a few times. The chain joins TRBV11-1 to TRBJ2-1, with D tentatively TRBD2 (6 bases). CDR1 and CDR2 (germline): SGHAT, FQDESV (reference sequence). CDR3 length: 16 residues. The V gene lost 1 base and the J gene lost 4 bases, with 14 bases spanning the gap. The CDR3, as DNA: TGTGCCAGCAGCTTAGGGCGAGGGACTTTGTACAATGAGCAGTTCTTC. As protein: CASSLGRGTLYNEQFF.

This chain uses TRBV6-9 with TRBJ2-1, with 14 bases identical to TRBD2. CDR1 and CDR2 (germline): MNHGY, SVAAGI. The CDR3 consists of 17 residues. Trimming at V came to 8 bases and at J to 2 bases, leaving 8 bases not matched to a gene. The CDR3, as DNA: TGTGCCAGCCCCGGGACTAGCGGGAGAGGGGCCTACAATGAGCAGTTCTTC. This encodes CASPGTSGRGAYNEQFF.

This rearrangement joins TRBV6-4 to TRBJ1-2; 9 positions match TRBD1. Germline CDR1 MRHNA, CDR2 SNTAGT. The CDR3 loop spans 15 amino acids. Losses at the gene ends were 5 bases for V and 7 bases for J; bases not matched to a gene: 11. The DNA for the CDR3 is TGTGCCAGCAGTTCATCTGGACAGGGGATGGGTGGCTACACCTTC. Translating gives CASSSSGQGMGGYTF.

This clonotype was seen a few times. The chain carries TRBV20-1 and TRBJ2-5; D is perhaps TRBD2 (6 bases). The V gene's germline CDR1 is DFQATT and CDR2 SNEGSKA (reference sequence). The V gene lost 1 base and the J gene lost 0 bases, with 15 bases spanning the gap. CDR3 length: 16 residues. The CDR3 DNA reads as TGCAGTGCTAGAGTTTCGGGGGACTCGTACCAAGAGACCCAGTACTTC. Its protein is CSARVSGDSYQETQYF.

The CDR3 DNA reads as TGCAGCGTTGTAGTGGCACCGGGGCACAATGAGCAGTTCTTC. It yields the protein CSVVVAPGHNEQFF. The rearrangement uses TRBV29-1 and TRBJ2-1, with D tentatively TRBD1 or TRBD2 (5 bases each). Germline V gives CDR1 SQVTM, CDR2 ANQGSEA. This CDR3 has 14 amino acids. Trimming took 4 bases from V and 5 from J, leaving 15 bases between them.

The rearrangement links TRBV5-1 to TRBJ1-1; the D gene is possibly TRBD1 (6 bases). This CDR3 is built from 15 residues. V lost 0 bases and J lost 5, with 14 bases in between. Germline-derived CDR1 and CDR2 are SGHRS and YFSETQ. CDR3 region: CASSLGPGAGTEAFF. For the CDR3, the DNA is TGCGCCAGCAGCTTGGGTCCGGGGGCAGGGACTGAAGCTTTCTTT.

In its sample, this clonotype was seen a few times. The genes are TRBV11-2 and TRBJ2-5; D gene uncertain. V was trimmed by 2 bases and J by 7 bases, leaving 14 bases between them. CDR1 is SGHAT, CDR2 FQNNGV, per germline. The CDR3 loop spans 14 amino acids. CDR3 protein: CASSLPTPFGTQYF. CDR3 coding DNA: TGTGCCAGCAGCTTACCTACACCGTTTGGGACCCAGTACTTC. The whole variable domain, filled in from reference TRBV11-2 and TRBJ2-5, reads EAGVAQSPRYKIIEKRQSVAFWCNPISGHATLYWYQQILGQGPKLLIQFQNNGVVDDSQLPKDRFSAERLKGVDSTLKIQPAKLEDSAVYLCASSLPTPFGTQYFGPGTRLLVL.

This clonotype was picked up a small number of times. The chain has TRBV29-1 and TRBJ2-1; D unclear. CDR1 and CDR2 from the germline V gene are SQVTM and ANQGSEA. Trimming pared 7 bases from V and 15 bases from J, leaving 10 bases between. The CDR3 is 8 amino acids. CDR3 coding DNA: TGCAGCGCCCCATTTGGGTTCTTC. This translates into CSAPFGFF.

The J gene is TRBJ2-5, the V gene TRBV4-1; 9 bases match TRBD1. Near its end, the DNA agrees better with TRBJ2-7, so the J call may be wrong. The CDR3 has 15 amino acids. The germline gives CDR1 MGHRA, CDR2 YSYEKL. Here the CDR3 reads CASSVHRGLNYEQYF. The DNA of the CDR3 is TGCGCCAGCAGCGTCCACAGGGGGCTTAACTACGAGCAGTACTTC.

V is TRBV20-1 and J is TRBJ2-2, with D perhaps matching TRBD1 or TRBD2 (6 bases each). The CDR3 sequence is 14 residues long. Germline loops: CDR1 DFQATT, CDR2 SNEGSKA (reference sequence). V shed 3 bases and J shed 2 bases, with 10 bases lying between them. CDR3 loop: CSAREGGNTGELFF. The CDR3 DNA is TGCAGTGCTAGGGAGGGGGGAAACACCGGGGAGCTGTTTTTT.

This clonotype has a handful of counts. The V call is TRBV27, the J call TRBJ2-5, with 8 bases identical to TRBD2. Germline V CDR1 and CDR2: MNHEY, SMNVEV (reference sequence). Germline trimming cut 5 bases from V and 5 bases from J; bases unmatched to any gene: 7. The CDR3 totals 14 residues. This CDR3 reads CASSQRTSRETQYF. CDR3 in DNA: TGTGCCAGCAGTCAACGGACTAGCCGGGAGACCCAGTACTTC.

The chain is built from TRBV20-1 and TRBJ1-2; D is ambiguous. Germline CDR1 reads DFQATT; CDR2 reads SNEGSKA (reference sequence). The CDR3 has 14 residues. Trimming stripped 4 bases from V and 4 bases from J, with 16 bases between. DNA of the CDR3: TGCAGTGCTATAGGGCCGATCAAGACCTATGGCTACACCTTC. This encodes CSAIGPIKTYGYTF.

This chain joins TRBV6-5 and TRBJ1-1; possible D gene TRBD1, 5 bases. V was trimmed by 2 bases and J by 8 bases, leaving 12 bases between them. Germline CDR1 reads MNHEY; CDR2 reads SVGAGI. The CDR3 totals 13 residues. The CDR3 reads CASSYGGGTEAFF. CDR3 DNA: TGTGCCAGCAGTTACGGGGGGGGGACCGAAGCTTTCTTT.

This clonotype appeared a single time. The V gene is TRBV11-2, the J gene TRBJ1-4; unclear D gene. Germline V gives CDR1 SGHAT, CDR2 FQNNGV. The CDR3 is 18 residues long. Trimming pared 1 base from V and 6 bases from J, leaving 21 bases between. CDR3 amino acids: CASSLGHRDRWTYEKLFF. The DNA of the CDR3 is TGTGCCAGCAGCTTAGGCCACCGGGATAGGTGGACCTATGAAAAACTGTTTTTT.